This TCR beta chain was profiled in a study of shared clonotypes between healthy human individuals. Study as a whole: Three CD4 naive, three CD4 memory, two CD8 naive and one CD8 memory plate were used per donor. Study-level results: The study generally estimated greater richness for naive than memory subsets. The four-donor shared clonotypes exceeded non-shared clonotypes in generation probability, with non-shared ones scoring lower. Rarefaction showed that sequencing of sorted subsets was incomplete (despite large depth).

The germline gives CDR1 LGHNA, CDR2 YNFKEQ. CDR3 length equals 13 residues. V lost 3 bases, J lost 8 bases, and 5 bases stayed unmatched. The method was immunoSEQ multiplex PCR; TCRdb's version includes in-frame clones alone and lacks a portion of them. The sample includes over 400,000 clones, 90% to 97% of them seen just once. About this clone itself: Antigen unknown.

Sequenced: naive CD4+ T cells sorted from blood. Subset: CD45RA+ positively selected. V is TRBV4-2 and J is TRBJ1-2; 8 nucleotides match TRBD1. The receptor's source is a woman in her 30s in good health. The CDR3 DNA sequence: TGTGCCAGCAGCCAGACAGGGGTGTGGGGCTACACCTTC. It is translated as CASSQTGVWGYTF.